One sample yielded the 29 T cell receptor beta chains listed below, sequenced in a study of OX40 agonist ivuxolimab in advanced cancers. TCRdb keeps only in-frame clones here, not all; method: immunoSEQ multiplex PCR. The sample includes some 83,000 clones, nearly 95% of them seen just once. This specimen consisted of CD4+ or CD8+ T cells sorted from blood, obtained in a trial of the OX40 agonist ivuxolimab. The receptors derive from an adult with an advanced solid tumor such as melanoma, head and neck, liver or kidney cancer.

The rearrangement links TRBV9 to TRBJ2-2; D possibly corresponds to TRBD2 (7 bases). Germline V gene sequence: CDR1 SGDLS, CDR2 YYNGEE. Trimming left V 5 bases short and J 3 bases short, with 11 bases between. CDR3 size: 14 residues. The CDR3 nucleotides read TGTGCCAGCAGTAAAGGGGGGGACACCGGGGAGCTGTTTTTT. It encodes CASSKGGDTGELFF.

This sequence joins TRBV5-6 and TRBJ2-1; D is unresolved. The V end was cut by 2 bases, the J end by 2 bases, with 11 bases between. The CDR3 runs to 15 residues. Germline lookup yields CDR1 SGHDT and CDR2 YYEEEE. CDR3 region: CASSFPGQPYNEQFF. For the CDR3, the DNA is TGTGCCAGCAGCTTCCCTGGGCAACCCTACAATGAGCAGTTCTTC.

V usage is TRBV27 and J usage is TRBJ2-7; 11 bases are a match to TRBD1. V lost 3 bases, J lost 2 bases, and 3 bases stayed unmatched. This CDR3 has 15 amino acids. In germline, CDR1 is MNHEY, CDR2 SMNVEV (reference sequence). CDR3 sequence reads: CASSLGQGVPYEQYF. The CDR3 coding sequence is TGTGCCAGCAGTTTGGGACAGGGGGTCCCCTACGAGCAGTACTTC.

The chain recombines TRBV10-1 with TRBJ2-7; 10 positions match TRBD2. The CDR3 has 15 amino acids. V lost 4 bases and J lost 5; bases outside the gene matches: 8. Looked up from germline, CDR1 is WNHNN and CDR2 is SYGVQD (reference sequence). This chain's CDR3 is CASSVLAGDWDEQYF. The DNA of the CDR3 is TGCGCCAGCAGTGTCCTAGCGGGAGATTGGGACGAGCAGTACTTC.

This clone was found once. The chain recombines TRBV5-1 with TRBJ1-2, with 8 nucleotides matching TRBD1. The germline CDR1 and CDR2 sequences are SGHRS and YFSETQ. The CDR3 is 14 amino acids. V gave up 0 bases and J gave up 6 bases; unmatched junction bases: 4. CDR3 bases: TGCGCCAGCAGCTTGGCCGAGACAGGGGATGGCTACACCTTC. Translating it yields CASSLAETGDGYTF. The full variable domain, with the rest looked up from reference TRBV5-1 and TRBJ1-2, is KAGVTQTPRYLIKTRGQQVTLSCSPISGHRSVSWYQQTPGQGLQFLFEYFSETQRNKGNFPGRFSGRQFSNSRSEMNVSTLELGDSALYLCASSLAETGDGYTFGSGTRLTVV.

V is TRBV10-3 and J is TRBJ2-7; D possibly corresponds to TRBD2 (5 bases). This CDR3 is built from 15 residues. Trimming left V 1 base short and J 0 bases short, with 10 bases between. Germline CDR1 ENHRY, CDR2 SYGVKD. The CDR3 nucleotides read TGTGCCATCAGTGAGTGGGAGACCCACTCCTACGAGCAGTACTTC. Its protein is CAISEWETHSYEQYF.

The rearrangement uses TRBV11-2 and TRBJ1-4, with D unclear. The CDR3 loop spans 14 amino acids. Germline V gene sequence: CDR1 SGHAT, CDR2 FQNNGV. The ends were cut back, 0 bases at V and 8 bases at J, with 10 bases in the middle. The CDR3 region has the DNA TGTGCCAGCAGCTTAGACCCGGTGGAAGAAAAACTGTTTTTT. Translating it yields CASSLDPVEEKLFF.

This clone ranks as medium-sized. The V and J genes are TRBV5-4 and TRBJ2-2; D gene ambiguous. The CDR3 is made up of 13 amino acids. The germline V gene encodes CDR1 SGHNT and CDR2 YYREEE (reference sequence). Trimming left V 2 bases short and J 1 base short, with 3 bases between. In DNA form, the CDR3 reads TGTGCCAGCAGCTTTTGGAACACCGGGGAGCTGTTTTTT. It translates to CASSFWNTGELFF.

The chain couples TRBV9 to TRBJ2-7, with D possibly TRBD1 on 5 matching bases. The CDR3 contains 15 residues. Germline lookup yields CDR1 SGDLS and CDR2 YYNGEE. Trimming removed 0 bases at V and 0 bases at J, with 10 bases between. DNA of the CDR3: TGTGCCAGCAGCGTAGGGGGCAGTAGCTCCTACGAGCAGTACTTC. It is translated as CASSVGGSSSYEQYF.

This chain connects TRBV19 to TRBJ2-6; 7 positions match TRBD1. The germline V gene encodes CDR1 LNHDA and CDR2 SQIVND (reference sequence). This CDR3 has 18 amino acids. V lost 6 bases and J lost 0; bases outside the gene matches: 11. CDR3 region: CASRWVDRPYSGANVLTF. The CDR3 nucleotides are TGTGCCAGTAGATGGGTGGACAGGCCCTACTCTGGGGCCAACGTCCTGACTTTC. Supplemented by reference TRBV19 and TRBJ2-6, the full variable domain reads DGGITQSPKYLFRKEGQNVTLSCEQNLNHDAMYWYRQDPGQGLRLIYYSQIVNDFQKGDIAEGYSVSREKKESFPLTVTSAQKNPTAFYLCASRWVDRPYSGANVLTFGAGSRLTVL.

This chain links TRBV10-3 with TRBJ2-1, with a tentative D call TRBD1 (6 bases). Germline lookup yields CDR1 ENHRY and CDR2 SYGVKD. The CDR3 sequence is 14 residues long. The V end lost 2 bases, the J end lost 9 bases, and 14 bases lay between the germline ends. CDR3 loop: CAISEQGPGGEQFF. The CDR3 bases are TGTGCCATCAGTGAGCAGGGGCCCGGAGGTGAGCAGTTCTTC.

Here the CDR3 DNA reads TGTGCCAGCAGCGGCCACGGGACATCCTCCTACGAGCAGTACTTC. This codes for CASSGHGTSSYEQYF. This sequence joins TRBV25-1 and TRBJ2-7, with D possibly matching TRBD1 (6 bases). There are 15 residues in the CDR3. The germline CDR1 and CDR2 sequences are MGHDK and SYGVNS. Trimming stripped 6 bases from V and 0 bases from J, with 15 bases between.

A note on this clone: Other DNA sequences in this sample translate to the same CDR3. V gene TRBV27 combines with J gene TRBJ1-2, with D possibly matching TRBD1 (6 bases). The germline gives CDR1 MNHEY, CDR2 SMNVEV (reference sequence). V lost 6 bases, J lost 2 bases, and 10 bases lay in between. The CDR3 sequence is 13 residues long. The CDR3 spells CASSLGQNYGYTF. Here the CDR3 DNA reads TGTGCCAGCAGCCTCGGACAGAACTATGGCTACACCTTC.

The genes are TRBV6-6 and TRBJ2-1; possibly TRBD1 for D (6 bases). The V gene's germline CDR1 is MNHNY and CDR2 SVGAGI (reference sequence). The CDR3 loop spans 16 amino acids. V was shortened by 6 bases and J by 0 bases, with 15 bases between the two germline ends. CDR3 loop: CASSPVGAVSYNEQFF. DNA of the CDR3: TGTGCCAGCAGCCCGGTGGGGGCAGTCTCCTACAATGAGCAGTTCTTC.

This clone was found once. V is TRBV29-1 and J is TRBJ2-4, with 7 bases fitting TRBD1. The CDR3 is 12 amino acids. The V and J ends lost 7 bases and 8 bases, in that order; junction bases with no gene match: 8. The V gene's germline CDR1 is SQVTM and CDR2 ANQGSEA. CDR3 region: CSAGDSEDIQYF. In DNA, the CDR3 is TGCAGCGCCGGGGACAGTGAGGACATTCAGTACTTC.

CDR3 bases: TGTGCCAGCAGTTTTGCGGGAGAGGGCTACGAGCAGTACTTC. It yields the protein CASSFAGEGYEQYF. This chain joins TRBV6-5 and TRBJ2-7, with TRBD2 matching 7 bases. CDR3 size: 14 residues. CDR1 is MNHEY, CDR2 SVGAGI, per germline. Germline trimming cut 4 bases from V and 3 bases from J; bases unmatched to any gene: 6.

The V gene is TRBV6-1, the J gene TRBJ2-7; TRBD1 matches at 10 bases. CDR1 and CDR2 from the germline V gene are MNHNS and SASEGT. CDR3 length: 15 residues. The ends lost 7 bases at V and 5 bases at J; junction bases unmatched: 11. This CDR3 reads CASILVDRGMDEQYF. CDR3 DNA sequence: TGTGCCAGCATACTCGTGGACAGGGGGATGGACGAGCAGTACTTC.

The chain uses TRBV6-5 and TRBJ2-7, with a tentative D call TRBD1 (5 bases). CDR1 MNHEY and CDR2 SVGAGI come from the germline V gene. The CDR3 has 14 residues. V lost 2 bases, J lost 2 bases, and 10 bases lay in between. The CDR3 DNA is TGTGCCAGCAGTTACGGACACGGAGCCTACGAGCAGTACTTC. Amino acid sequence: CASSYGHGAYEQYF.

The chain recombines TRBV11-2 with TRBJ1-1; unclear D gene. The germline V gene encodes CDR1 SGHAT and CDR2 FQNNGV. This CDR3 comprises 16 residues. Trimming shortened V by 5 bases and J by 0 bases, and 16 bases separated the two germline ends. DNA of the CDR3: TGTGCCAGCAGCCAAGATGTCGGGCGCCTGAACACTGAAGCTTTCTTT. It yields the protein CASSQDVGRLNTEAFF.

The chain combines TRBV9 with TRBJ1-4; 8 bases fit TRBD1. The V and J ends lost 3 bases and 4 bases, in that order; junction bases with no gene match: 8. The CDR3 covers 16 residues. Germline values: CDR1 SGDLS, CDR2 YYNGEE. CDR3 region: CASSEGPGQVNEKLFF. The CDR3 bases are TGTGCCAGCAGCGAGGGGCCGGGACAGGTTAATGAAAAACTGTTTTTT.

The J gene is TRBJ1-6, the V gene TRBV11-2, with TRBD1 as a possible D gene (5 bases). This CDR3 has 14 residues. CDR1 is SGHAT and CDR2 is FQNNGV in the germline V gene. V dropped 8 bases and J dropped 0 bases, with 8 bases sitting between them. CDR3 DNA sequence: TGTGCCAGCGATGACAGCTCCTATAATTCACCCCTCCACTTT. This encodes CASDDSSYNSPLHF.

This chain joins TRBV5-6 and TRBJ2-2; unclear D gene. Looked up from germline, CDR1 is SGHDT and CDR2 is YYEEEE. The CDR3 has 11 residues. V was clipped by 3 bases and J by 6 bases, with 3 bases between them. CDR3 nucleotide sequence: TGTGCCAGCAGCTACGCCGGGGAGCTGTTTTTT. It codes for CASSYAGELFF.

DNA for the CDR3: TGCGCCAGCAGCTATGTAGCGGGATACCAAGAGACCCAGTACTTC. The encoded protein is CASSYVAGYQETQYF. The chain combines TRBV5-1 with TRBJ2-5; 8 bases agree with TRBD2. The germline V gene encodes CDR1 SGHRS and CDR2 YFSETQ. This CDR3 has 15 residues. J lost 0 bases, V lost 3 bases, and 4 bases had no gene match.

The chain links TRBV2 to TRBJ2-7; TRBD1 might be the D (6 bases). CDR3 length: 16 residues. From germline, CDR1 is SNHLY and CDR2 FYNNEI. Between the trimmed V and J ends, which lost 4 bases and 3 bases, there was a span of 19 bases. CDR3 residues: CASSGGPGVFGYEQYF. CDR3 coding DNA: TGTGCCAGCAGTGGCGGGCCAGGGGTTTTCGGCTACGAGCAGTACTTC.

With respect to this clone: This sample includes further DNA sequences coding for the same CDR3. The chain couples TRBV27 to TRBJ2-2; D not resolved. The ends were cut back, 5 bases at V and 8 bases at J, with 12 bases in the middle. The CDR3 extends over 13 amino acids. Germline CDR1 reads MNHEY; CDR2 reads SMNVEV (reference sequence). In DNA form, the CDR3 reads TGTGCCAGCAGTCTTAGTGTAACGGGGGAGCTGTTTTTT. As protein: CASSLSVTGELFF.

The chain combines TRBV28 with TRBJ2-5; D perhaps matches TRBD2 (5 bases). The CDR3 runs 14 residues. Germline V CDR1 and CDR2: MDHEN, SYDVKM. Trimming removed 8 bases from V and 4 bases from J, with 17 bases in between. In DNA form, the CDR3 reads TGTGCCAGCGGCTCGGGGAATGGTAGAGAGACCCAGTACTTC. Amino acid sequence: CASGSGNGRETQYF.

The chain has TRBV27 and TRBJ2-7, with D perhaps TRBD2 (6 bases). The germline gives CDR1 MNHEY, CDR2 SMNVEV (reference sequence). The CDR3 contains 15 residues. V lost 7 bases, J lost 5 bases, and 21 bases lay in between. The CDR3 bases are TGTGCCAGCACCCCCCGGGGGACGGGTCTCCACGAGCAGTACTTC. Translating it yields CASTPRGTGLHEQYF.

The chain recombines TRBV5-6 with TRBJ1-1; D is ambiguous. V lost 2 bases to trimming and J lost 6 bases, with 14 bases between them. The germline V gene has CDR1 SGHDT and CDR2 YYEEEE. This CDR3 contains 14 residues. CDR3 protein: CASSFLISEAEAFF. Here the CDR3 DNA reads TGTGCCAGCAGCTTTCTGATTAGTGAGGCTGAAGCTTTCTTT.

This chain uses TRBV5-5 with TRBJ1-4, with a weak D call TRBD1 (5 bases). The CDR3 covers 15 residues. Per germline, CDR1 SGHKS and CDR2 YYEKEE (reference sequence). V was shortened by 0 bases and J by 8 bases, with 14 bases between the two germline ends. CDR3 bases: TGTGCCAGCAGCTTGGACAGGAACTTGGGAGAAAAACTGTTTTTT. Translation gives CASSLDRNLGEKLFF.